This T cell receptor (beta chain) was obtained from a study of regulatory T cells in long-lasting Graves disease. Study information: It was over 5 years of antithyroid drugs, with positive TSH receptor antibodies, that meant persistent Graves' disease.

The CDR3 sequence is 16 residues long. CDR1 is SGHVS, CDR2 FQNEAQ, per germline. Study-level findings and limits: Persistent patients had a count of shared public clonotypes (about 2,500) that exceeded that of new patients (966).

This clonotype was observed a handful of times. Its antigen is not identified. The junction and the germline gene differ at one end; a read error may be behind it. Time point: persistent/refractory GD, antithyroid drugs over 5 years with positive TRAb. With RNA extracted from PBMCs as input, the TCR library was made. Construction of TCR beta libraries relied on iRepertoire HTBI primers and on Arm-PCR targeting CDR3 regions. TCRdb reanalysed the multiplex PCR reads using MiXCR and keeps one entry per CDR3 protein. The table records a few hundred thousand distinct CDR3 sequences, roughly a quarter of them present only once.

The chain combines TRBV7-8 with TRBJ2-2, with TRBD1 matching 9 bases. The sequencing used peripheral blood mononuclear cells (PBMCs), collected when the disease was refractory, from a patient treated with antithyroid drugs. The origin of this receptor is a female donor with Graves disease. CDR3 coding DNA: TGTGCCAGCAGCTTACCCGGGACAGGGCACACTGGGGAGCTGTTTTTT. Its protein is CASSLPGTGHTGELFF.